The 19 T cell receptor beta chains below were found in one sample sequenced in a study of control samples from healthy donors and cancer patients (dated by TCRdb to the early 2020s). The protocol used for the library was the immunoSEQ multiplex PCR assay. The clones in this table, taken by TCRdb from immuneACCESS, are in-frame only. Not every clone is retained; where verified, under half of the shortfall comes from an unresolved V gene, and the cause of the rest is unknown. The table for this sample lists under 150,000 clones; around 87% of them were counted only once. The leading ten clones occupy 2.9% of the sample. The specimen sequenced was blood. These receptors were taken from a man in his sixties in good health.

The chain is built from TRBV19 and TRBJ1-1; D gene ambiguous. Germline lookup yields CDR1 LNHDA and CDR2 SQIVND (reference sequence). Deletions cut 5 bases from V and 7 bases from J, with 11 bases between. The CDR3 length is 12 residues. CDR3 protein: CASSPTFIEAFF. CDR3 DNA sequence: TGTGCCAGTAGTCCTACATTCATTGAAGCTTTCTTT.

The chain carries TRBV11-2 and TRBJ1-3; tentatively, D is TRBD1 (6 bases). This CDR3 region has 14 residues. Trimming pared 5 bases from V and 3 bases from J, leaving 11 bases between. Germline V lookup: CDR1 SGHAT, CDR2 FQNNGV. The CDR3 protein is CASSGWTDGNTIYF. CDR3 nucleotide sequence: TGTGCCAGCAGCGGGTGGACAGATGGAAACACCATATATTTT.

DNA of the CDR3: TGCGCCAGCAGCTTTGCCCGTGCCGGGAATGAGCAGTTCTTC. The encoded protein is CASSFARAGNEQFF. The rearrangement joins TRBV5-1 to TRBJ2-1; no definite D call. With 2 bases removed from V and 7 bases from J, the gap between germline ends came to 13 bases. Germline CDR1 and CDR2: SGHRS and YFSETQ. CDR3 size: 14 residues.

The CDR3 is CASSLAPRGTQYF. CDR3 in DNA: TGTGCCAGCAGCTTGGCGCCTCGGGGGACCCAGTACTTC. The V gene is TRBV7-9, the J gene TRBJ2-5; D possibly corresponds to TRBD2 (5 bases). The V end lost 3 bases, the J end lost 7 bases, and 12 bases lay between the germline ends. Germline assignment: CDR1 SEHNR and CDR2 FQNEAQ (reference sequence). This CDR3 has 13 amino acids.

The V call is TRBV29-1, the J call TRBJ1-1; D remains unclear. The CDR3 consists of 11 residues. Trimming took off 2 bases at V and 4 bases at J, with 5 bases between the two ends. Germline CDR1 is SQVTM and CDR2 is ANQGSEA. The CDR3 bases are TGCAGCGTTGAATTCCGCACTGAAGCTTTCTTT. Residues: CSVEFRTEAFF.

The V and J genes are TRBV7-2 and TRBJ1-2; D gene uncertain. The CDR3 has 13 residues. V lost 5 bases and J 4 bases, leaving 11 bases between the germline ends. Germline V CDR1 and CDR2: SGHTA, FQGNSA. The DNA for the CDR3 is TGTGCCAGCAGCCCGAGGTGGACCTATGGCTACACCTTC. Residues: CASSPRWTYGYTF.

The rearrangement joins TRBV7-2 to TRBJ1-1; D ambiguous. The germline gives CDR1 SGHTA, CDR2 FQGNSA. V was shortened by 2 bases and J by 7 bases, with 11 bases between the two germline ends. This CDR3 is 13 amino acids long. CDR3 DNA sequence: TGTGCCAGCAGCTTACAGGAGTCCTATGAAGCTTTCTTT. Translation gives CASSLQESYEAFF.

The chain is built from TRBV5-4 and TRBJ2-7; TRBD1 agrees at 11 bases. The CDR3 has 15 amino acids. Germline V gene sequence: CDR1 SGHNT, CDR2 YYREEE (reference sequence). With V trimmed by 0 bases and J by 5 bases, 4 bases remained unmatched. In DNA, the CDR3 is TGTGCCAGCAGCTTGGAAGGACAGGGGGCCAACGAGCAGTACTTC. The encoded protein is CASSLEGQGANEQYF.

The rearrangement joins TRBV28 to TRBJ1-2, with 9 bases that match TRBD1. The CDR3 has 18 amino acids. V trimming: 6 bases; J trimming: 6 bases; junction bases outside the gene matches: 20. Germline V gene sequence: CDR1 MDHEN, CDR2 SYDVKM. The DNA of the CDR3 is TGTGCCAGCAGCCTTCCCAGCCGTTACAGGGGGCTTTTTCATGGCTACACCTTC. Translating it yields CASSLPSRYRGLFHGYTF.

The gene calls are TRBV4-1 and TRBJ2-5; D is unresolved. The CDR3 is made up of 16 amino acids. Germline loops: CDR1 MGHRA, CDR2 YSYEKL. Trimming shortened V by 1 base and J by 5 bases, and 17 bases separated the two germline ends. The CDR3 nucleotides read TGCGCCAGCAGCCAAGTTTCTCCCCTGGGTGCGGAGACCCAGTACTTC. It yields the protein CASSQVSPLGAETQYF.

The chain is built from TRBV6-5 and TRBJ1-2; D not certain. Germline V CDR1 and CDR2: MNHEY, SVGAGI. The CDR3 totals 14 residues. The ends were cut back, 4 bases at V and 4 bases at J, with 13 bases in the middle. DNA of the CDR3: TGTGCCAGCAGTTTCAGGAACAAGATCTATGGCTACACCTTC. This sequence encodes CASSFRNKIYGYTF.

The chain uses TRBV10-3 and TRBJ1-1; no reliable D call. V was shortened by 2 bases and J by 5 bases, with 6 bases between the two germline ends. CDR1 and CDR2 from the germline V gene are ENHRY and SYGVKD. The CDR3 is 12 amino acids. CDR3 sequence: CAISEDRTEAFF. The CDR3 coding sequence is TGTGCCATCAGTGAGGACCGAACTGAAGCTTTCTTT.

The rearrangement links TRBV18 to TRBJ1-2; D perhaps matches TRBD1 (5 bases). CDR1 is KGHSH, CDR2 LQKENI, per germline. Trimming removed 3 bases from V and 8 bases from J, with 10 bases in between. The CDR3 is 12 residues long. The chain's CDR3 is CASSPQGRGYTF. CDR3 sequence (DNA): TGTGCCAGCTCACCTCAGGGAAGAGGCTACACCTTC.

In its sample, this clone was seen once. The chain joins TRBV6-5 to TRBJ2-3; 9 bases are shared with TRBD1. The V gene's germline CDR1 is MNHEY and CDR2 SVGAGI. After removal of 8 bases from V and 3 bases from J, the junction contained 9 bases not matched to a gene. This CDR3 spans 15 amino acids. In nucleotides, the CDR3 is TGTGCCAGCGGGGCAGGGACAGGGAAGACAGATACGCAGTATTTT. Translation gives CASGAGTGKTDTQYF.

The chain employs TRBV5-1 and TRBJ2-1, with D perhaps TRBD2 (6 bases). CDR1 and CDR2 from the germline V gene are SGHRS and YFSETQ. The CDR3 loop spans 13 amino acids. V was shortened by 4 bases and J by 4 bases, with 9 bases between the two germline ends. CDR3: CASSLGTYNEQFF. The DNA for the CDR3 is TGCGCCAGCAGCCTAGGGACTTACAATGAGCAGTTCTTC.

CDR3 in DNA: TGCAGCGTTGTTAGGGAGGGCGCCGGCTACACCTTC. Amino acids: CSVVREGAGYTF. V gene TRBV29-1 combines with J gene TRBJ1-2; D uncertain. CDR1 is SQVTM, CDR2 ANQGSEA, per germline. V lost 4 bases, J lost 8 bases, and 14 bases lay in between. The CDR3 consists of 12 residues.

The chain employs TRBV5-6 and TRBJ2-2; D is unresolved. This CDR3 spans 11 amino acids. V lost 0 bases and J 9 bases, leaving 3 bases between the germline ends. CDR1 and CDR2 from the germline V gene are SGHDT and YYEEEE. The CDR3 loop reads CASSLDRELFF. CDR3 DNA: TGTGCCAGCAGCTTGGACAGGGAGCTGTTTTTT.

V usage is TRBV7-6 and J usage is TRBJ2-1; D not resolved. Germline V gives CDR1 SGHVS, CDR2 FNYEAQ. V lost 2 bases to trimming and J lost 10 bases, with 15 bases between them. The CDR3 spans 14 residues. The CDR3 DNA reads as TGTGCCAGCAGCTTAATCGGTGTTGTAAGCGAGCAGTTCTTC. Protein sequence: CASSLIGVVSEQFF.

J is TRBJ1-1 and V is TRBV6-5, with D unclear. The CDR3 length is 13 residues. CDR1 MNHEY and CDR2 SVGAGI come from the germline V gene. Trimming removed 8 bases from V and 0 bases from J, with 10 bases in between. The CDR3 coding sequence is TGTGCCAGCCGTTTTAATTTGAACACTGAAGCTTTCTTT. The encoded protein is CASRFNLNTEAFF.